The entry that follows covers one TCR beta chain sequence. This specimen comes from a study of cytomegalovirus exposure and HLA in healthy donors. 60 Vbeta and 13 Jbeta primers were used in PCR. Data came from immunoSEQ multiplex PCR; TCRdb stores just in-frame clones and leaves some out. The sample lists 130,000 or so clones; about 72% were seen once. Germline assignment: CDR1 SGHTA and CDR2 FQGNSA. The CDR3 has 13 amino acids. Trimming left V 4 bases short and J 1 base short, with 5 bases between. The sequenced sample was PBMCs. The receptor comes from a female donor in good health and CMV-seronegative. The chain combines TRBV7-2 with TRBJ1-5, with TRBD1 as a possible D gene (5 bases). Here the CDR3 reads CASSYRSNQPQHF. The CDR3, as DNA: TGTGCCAGCAGCTACAGGAGCAATCAGCCCCAGCATTTT.